Below are 27 T cell receptor beta chains sequenced from a single sample in a study of post-analysis software for immune sequencing data. Which antigens these TCRs recognize remains unknown. Unique molecular identifiers had been added to the TCR beta cDNA libraries. Each CDR3 protein gets one entry after TCRdb re-called the PCR reads with MiXCR. The sample includes fewer than 900,000 distinct CDR3 sequences, under 60% of them seen just once. Overall study findings and caveats: A handful of TRBV segments appeared more often in patients than in controls, and TRBV5-6, TRBV5-1 and TRBV20-1 were among these.

Sequencing used blood. The origin of the receptors is a girl between 5 and 17 years old with multiple sclerosis.

The rearrangement uses TRBV4-2 and TRBJ2-1; TRBD2 is a possible D gene (5 bases). The CDR3 is made up of 17 amino acids. CDR1 and CDR2 (germline): LGHNA, YNFKEQ. The ends were cut back, 0 bases at V and 9 bases at J, with 21 bases in the middle. The CDR3 reads CASSQDASSPGIVEQFF. CDR3 nucleotides: TGTGCCAGCAGCCAAGACGCGTCAAGTCCCGGGATAGTTGAGCAGTTCTTC.

The CDR3 region has the DNA TGTGCCAGCAGCCCACCGATCGCCTATGGCTACACCTTC. Its protein is CASSPPIAYGYTF. V usage is TRBV7-9 and J usage is TRBJ1-2; the D is unclear. Germline CDR1 SEHNR, CDR2 FQNEAQ (reference sequence). This CDR3 region has 13 residues. Trimming stripped 5 bases from V and 4 bases from J, with 11 bases between.

The chain couples TRBV9 to TRBJ2-5; 12 bases agree with TRBD2. TRBJ2-7 explains the end of the DNA better; the J call may be wrong. There are 16 residues in the CDR3. From germline, CDR1 is SGDLS and CDR2 YYNGEE. The CDR3 nucleotides read TGTGCCAGCAGCGGGAACCTAGCGGGAGGGCCCTACGAGCAGTACTTC. This sequence encodes CASSGNLAGGPYEQYF.

The chain couples TRBV29-1 to TRBJ1-1; D not certain. The CDR3 spans 11 residues. V was cut by 7 bases and J by 7 bases, with 13 bases left in between. CDR1 and CDR2 from the germline V gene are SQVTM and ANQGSEA. In DNA, the CDR3 is TGCAGCGCGATGCCTTCGGATGAAGCTTTCTTT. It translates to CSAMPSDEAFF. Using reference TRBV29-1 and TRBJ1-1 for the parts outside the CDR3, the full variable domain is SAVISQKPSRDICQRGTSLTIQCQVDSQVTMMFWYRQQPGQSLTLIATANQGSEATYESGFVIDKFPISRPNLTFSTLTVSNMSPEDSSIYLCSAMPSDEAFFGQGTRLTVV.

The chain has TRBV27 and TRBJ2-1; D remains ambiguous. Per the germline V gene, CDR1 is MNHEY and CDR2 is SMNVEV (reference sequence). CDR3 length equals 16 residues. V lost 0 bases and J lost 0, with 9 bases in between. The CDR3, as DNA: TGTGCCAGCAGTTTATCCGGCATTAGCTCCTACAATGAGCAGTTCTTC. The encoded protein is CASSLSGISSYNEQFF.

The V gene is TRBV20-1, the J gene TRBJ2-3, with 9 bases aligning to TRBD2. The V and J ends lost 5 bases and 3 bases, in that order; junction bases with no gene match: 6. The CDR3 contains 14 residues. The germline CDR1 and CDR2 sequences are DFQATT and SNEGSKA (reference sequence). Written as DNA, the CDR3 is TGCAGTGCTTTAATAGCGGGAGAGACAGATACGCAGTATTTT. Its protein is CSALIAGETDTQYF.

The chain combines TRBV20-1 with TRBJ2-3; 15 positions match TRBD2. The CDR3 runs to 15 residues. Germline loops: CDR1 DFQATT, CDR2 SNEGSKA (reference sequence). Germline trimming cut 4 bases from V and 4 bases from J; bases unmatched to any gene: 3. The CDR3 loop is CSAIWTSGRADTQYF. CDR3 nucleotides: TGCAGTGCTATATGGACTAGCGGGAGGGCAGATACGCAGTATTTT.

This clonotype was observed a few times. This chain connects TRBV6-6 to TRBJ2-5, with 10 bases that match TRBD2. V lost 0 bases to trimming and J lost 4 bases; unmatched junction nucleotides: 5. CDR1 MNHNY and CDR2 SVGAGI come from the germline V gene (reference sequence). CDR3 size: 16 residues. The CDR3 reads CASSYSLIAGGETQYF. For the CDR3, the DNA is TGTGCCAGCAGTTACTCGTTAATAGCGGGAGGAGAGACCCAGTACTTC.

This clonotype was observed a few times. The V gene is TRBV14, the J gene TRBJ2-7; tentative D call: TRBD1 (6 bases). Germline V gene data show CDR1 as SGHDN and CDR2 as FVKESK. The CDR3 spans 14 residues. V lost 1 base and J 6 bases, leaving 13 bases between the germline ends. The CDR3 spells CASSQVNRAGEQYF. For the CDR3, the DNA is TGTGCCAGCAGCCAAGTGAACAGGGCGGGCGAGCAGTACTTC.

The chain links TRBV2 to TRBJ2-1; a weak D match, TRBD1 (6 bases). V lost 4 bases to trimming and J lost 0 bases, with 16 bases between them. This CDR3 region has 17 residues. Looked up from germline, CDR1 is SNHLY and CDR2 is FYNNEI. CDR3 nucleotide sequence: TGTGCCAGCAGTGCCCCCACGACAGGTAGCTCCTACAATGAGCAGTTCTTC. Its protein product is CASSAPTTGSSYNEQFF. Complete variable domain (other parts from reference TRBV2 and TRBJ2-1): EPEVTQTPSHQVTQMGQEVILRCVPISNHLYFYWYRQILGQKVEFLVSFYNNEISEKSEIFDDQFSVERPDGSNFTLKIRSTKLEDSAMYFCASSAPTTGSSYNEQFFGPGTRLTVL.

V and J are TRBV20-1 and TRBJ2-7; TRBD2 matches 8 bases. The CDR3 extends over 13 amino acids. The germline gives CDR1 DFQATT, CDR2 SNEGSKA (reference sequence). V shed 5 bases, J shed 3 bases, and the junction held 6 bases outside the gene matches. This chain's CDR3 is CSALIAGHYEQYF. In DNA form, the CDR3 reads TGCAGTGCTTTAATAGCGGGGCACTACGAGCAGTACTTC.

The V call is TRBV20-1, the J call TRBJ1-5, with 7 bases matching TRBD1. Germline loops: CDR1 DFQATT, CDR2 SNEGSKA (reference sequence). CDR3 size: 13 residues. V shed 6 bases and J 6 bases; nucleotides not matched to a gene: 8. CDR3 nucleotide sequence: TGCAGTGCAATCGACAGGGTGGGTCAGCCCCAGCATTTT. As protein: CSAIDRVGQPQHF.

The chain recombines TRBV7-2 with TRBJ2-7; no firm D call. V was clipped by 3 bases and J by 3 bases, with 9 bases between them. CDR3 length: 13 amino acids. The germline CDR1 and CDR2 sequences are SGHTA and FQGNSA. The CDR3 loop reads CASSLGIGYEQYF. CDR3 DNA sequence: TGTGCCAGCAGCTTGGGAATAGGCTACGAGCAGTACTTC.

The DNA for the CDR3 is TGCGCCAGCAGCCAAGAGGTTGCGAGCGGGAGGGCAGATACGCAGTATTTT. Its protein product is CASSQEVASGRADTQYF. V is TRBV4-3 and J is TRBJ2-3, with 10 bases identical to TRBD2. Per the germline V gene, CDR1 is LGHNA and CDR2 is YSLEER. The CDR3 covers 17 residues. J gave up 4 bases and V 0 bases, and 7 bases lay outside the gene matches.

The V call is TRBV5-1, the J call TRBJ1-2; 10 bases are a match to TRBD1. The trim removed 3 bases at V and 4 bases at J, leaving 3 bases unmatched. Germline V gene sequence: CDR1 SGHRS, CDR2 YFSETQ. This CDR3 is 14 amino acids long. In DNA, the CDR3 is TGCGCCAGCAGCTCGACAGGGGGCAGCTATGGCTACACCTTC. This gives the protein CASSSTGGSYGYTF.

A single count supports this clonotype. This sequence joins TRBV7-2 and TRBJ2-3, with TRBD1 matching 9 bases. J lost 5 bases, V lost 7 bases, and 4 bases had no gene match. The CDR3 extends over 13 amino acids. The germline V gene has CDR1 SGHTA and CDR2 FQGNSA. This chain's CDR3 is CASNRQGGDTQYF. The CDR3 region has the DNA TGTGCCAGCAACCGACAGGGGGGAGATACGCAGTATTTT.

This clonotype has just a few counts. This chain joins TRBV29-1 and TRBJ2-7, with TRBD1 matching 9 bases. V lost 3 bases, J lost 0 bases, and 6 bases stayed unmatched. This CDR3 has 15 residues. Germline lookup yields CDR1 SQVTM and CDR2 ANQGSEA. The CDR3 reads CSVELGTGTSYEQYF. The CDR3 DNA reads TGCAGCGTTGAGCTCGGGACAGGGACCTCCTACGAGCAGTACTTC.

The chain joins TRBV27 to TRBJ2-1; no clear D. V lost 2 bases to trimming and J lost 7 bases, with 9 bases between them. The V gene's germline CDR1 is MNHEY and CDR2 SMNVEV (reference sequence). The CDR3 is 13 amino acids. The CDR3 spells CASSLMGPNEQFF. The CDR3 nucleotides read TGTGCCAGCAGTTTAATGGGTCCTAATGAGCAGTTCTTC.

A few counts support this clonotype. V usage is TRBV5-6 and J usage is TRBJ1-6, with D perhaps TRBD1 (5 bases). Per the germline V gene, CDR1 is SGHDT and CDR2 is YYEEEE. The CDR3 totals 15 residues. The V end lost 0 bases, the J end lost 6 bases, and 10 bases lay between the germline ends. The CDR3 protein is CASSLGGTVNSPLHF. The CDR3 nucleotides read TGTGCCAGCAGCTTGGGCGGGACTGTTAATTCACCCCTCCACTTT.

This chain links TRBV20-1 with TRBJ1-4; tentative D call: TRBD1 (5 bases). The CDR3 totals 13 residues. Germline CDR1 reads DFQATT; CDR2 reads SNEGSKA (reference sequence). Trimming took 2 bases from V and 6 from J, leaving 10 bases between them. The CDR3 DNA follows: TGCAGTGCTAGAACGGGGCTTGATGAAAAACTGTTTTTT. Protein sequence: CSARTGLDEKLFF.

This chain uses TRBV20-1 with TRBJ1-5; D may be TRBD1 (6 bases). V lost 6 bases and J 11 bases, leaving 20 bases between the germline ends. The V gene's germline CDR1 is DFQATT and CDR2 SNEGSKA (reference sequence). This CDR3 is built from 13 residues. The CDR3 sequence: CSAREQGFVSQHF. The CDR3 coding sequence is TGCAGTGCCAGGGAACAGGGATTTGTGTCCCAGCATTTT.

V and J are TRBV6-2 or TRBV6-3 and TRBJ2-5; 7 positions match TRBD1. This CDR3 region has 14 residues. Germline CDR1 and CDR2: MNHEY and SVGEGT. Unmatched junction bases numbered 8, after V lost 8 bases and J lost 2 bases. CDR3 residues: CASGPGTAQETQYF. The CDR3 coding sequence is TGTGCCAGCGGCCCCGGGACAGCACAAGAGACCCAGTACTTC.

The chain carries TRBV29-1 and TRBJ2-5, with 7 bases matching TRBD2. The J call may be in error: the DNA end matches TRBJ2-7 better. Looked up from germline, CDR1 is SQVTM and CDR2 is ANQGSEA. This CDR3 comprises 12 residues. In DNA form, the CDR3 reads TGCAGCGTTGAGGGAGGGATCGACGAGCAGTACTTC. Translated, it gives CSVEGGIDEQYF.

This clonotype came up a few times. The chain uses TRBV2 and TRBJ1-5; D is unresolved. The CDR3 extends over 13 amino acids. V shed 1 base and J shed 3 bases, with 4 bases lying between them. CDR1 is SNHLY and CDR2 is FYNNEI in the germline V gene. Here the CDR3 DNA reads TGTGCCAGCAGTGAAGATCTCAATCAGCCCCAGCATTTT. Translating gives CASSEDLNQPQHF.

The V gene is TRBV20-1, the J gene TRBJ2-7; D possibly corresponds to TRBD2 (5 bases). Germline values: CDR1 DFQATT, CDR2 SNEGSKA (reference sequence). Trimming took 0 bases from V and 2 from J, leaving 20 bases between them. The CDR3 runs 17 residues. The CDR3 here is CSARDPHEGRYTYEQYF. The CDR3 DNA follows: TGCAGTGCTAGAGACCCCCATGAGGGCCGTTATACCTACGAGCAGTACTTC.

This chain joins TRBV20-1 and TRBJ2-5, with D possibly matching TRBD2 (5 bases). V was trimmed by 6 bases and J by 5 bases, leaving 22 bases between them. Per germline, CDR1 DFQATT and CDR2 SNEGSKA (reference sequence). The length of the CDR3 is 15 residues. The CDR3 is CSASPISSGGETQYF. DNA of the CDR3: TGCAGTGCCAGTCCAATCTCTAGTGGCGGGGAGACCCAGTACTTC.

This clonotype was recorded once. This rearrangement joins TRBV3-1 to TRBJ1-6; D remains ambiguous. The germline V gene encodes CDR1 LGHDT and CDR2 YNNKEL (reference sequence). Trimming shortened V by 1 base and J by 5 bases, and 12 bases separated the two germline ends. The CDR3 loop spans 16 amino acids. Written as DNA, the CDR3 is TGTGCCAGCAGCCAAGCTGGGTTCGACCATAATTCACCCCTCCACTTT. Its protein product is CASSQAGFDHNSPLHF.